This TCR beta chain is from a study of beta chain features in type 1 diabetes. Study as a whole: Healthy donors resembled patients in age, gender and cell yields. The number of sorted cells examined across all samples was approximately 100 million.

Germline V gene sequence: CDR1 SGHNT, CDR2 YYREEE (reference sequence). J lost 6 bases, V lost 4 bases, and 8 bases had no gene match. CDR3 length equals 16 residues. This clone turned up a few times. What it recognizes is unknown. Overall study findings and caveats: People with Type 1 diabetes carried modestly yet significantly shorter TCRB CDR3s in all four CD4+ subsets.

Cells sorted by CD45RO/CCR7/CD25/CD127/CD95/CD27 comprised CD4+ naive, central memory, regulatory and stem cell-like memory cells. The whole isolated RNA underwent reverse transcription, so sequencing captured expressed TCRB transcripts. This table comes from immunoSEQ multiplex PCR, and its TCRdb copy is limited to in-frame clones, with some not included. Of about 900,000 clones in the sample, around a sixth were seen once. The gene calls are TRBV5-4 and TRBJ2-7, with TRBD2 matching over 15 bases. Sequencing used naive CD4+ T cells from blood. The origin of this receptor is a woman between 18 and 29 years old in good health. The CDR3 sequence is CASSTRTSGRAVEQYF. As DNA, the CDR3 is TGTGCCAGCAGCACCCGGACTAGCGGGAGGGCTGTCGAGCAGTACTTC.